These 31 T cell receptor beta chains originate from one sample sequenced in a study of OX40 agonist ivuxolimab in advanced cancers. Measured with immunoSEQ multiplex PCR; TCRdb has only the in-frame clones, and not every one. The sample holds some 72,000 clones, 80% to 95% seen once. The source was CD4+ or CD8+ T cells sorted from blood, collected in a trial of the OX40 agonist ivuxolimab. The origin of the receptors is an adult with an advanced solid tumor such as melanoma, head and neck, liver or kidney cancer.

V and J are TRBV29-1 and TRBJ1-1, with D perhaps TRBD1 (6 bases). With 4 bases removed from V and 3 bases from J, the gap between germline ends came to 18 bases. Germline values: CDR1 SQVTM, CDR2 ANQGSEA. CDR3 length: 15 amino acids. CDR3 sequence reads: CSVGGGPPAYTEAFF. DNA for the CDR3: TGCAGCGTTGGAGGGGGGCCCCCAGCCTACACTGAAGCTTTCTTT.

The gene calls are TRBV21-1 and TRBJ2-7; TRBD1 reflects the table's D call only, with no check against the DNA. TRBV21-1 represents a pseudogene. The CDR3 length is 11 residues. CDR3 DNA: TGTGCCAGCATCCAAACCTACGAGCAGTACTTC. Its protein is CASIQTYEQYF.

The CDR3 coding sequence is TGTGCCAGCAGTCCCTCTAGCGGGGGGGCCTACGAGCAGTACTTC. It yields the protein CASSPSSGGAYEQYF. The genes are TRBV6-6 and TRBJ2-7; 12 positions agree with TRBD2. Losses at the gene ends were 5 bases for V and 2 bases for J; bases not matched to a gene: 4. Per the germline V gene, CDR1 is MNHNY and CDR2 is SVGAGI (reference sequence). This CDR3 spans 15 amino acids.

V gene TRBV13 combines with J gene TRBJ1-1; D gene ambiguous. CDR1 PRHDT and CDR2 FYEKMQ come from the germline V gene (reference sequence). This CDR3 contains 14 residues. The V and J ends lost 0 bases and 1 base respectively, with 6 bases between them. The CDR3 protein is CASSLGRENTEAFF. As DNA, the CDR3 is TGTGCCAGCAGCTTAGGGAGGGAGAACACTGAAGCTTTCTTT.

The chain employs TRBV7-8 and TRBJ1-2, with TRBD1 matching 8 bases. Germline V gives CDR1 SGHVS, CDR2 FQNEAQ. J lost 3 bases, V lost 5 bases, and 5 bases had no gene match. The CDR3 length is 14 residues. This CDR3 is CASSLTTGDYGYTF. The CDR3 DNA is TGTGCCAGCAGCCTCACGACAGGGGACTATGGCTACACCTTC.

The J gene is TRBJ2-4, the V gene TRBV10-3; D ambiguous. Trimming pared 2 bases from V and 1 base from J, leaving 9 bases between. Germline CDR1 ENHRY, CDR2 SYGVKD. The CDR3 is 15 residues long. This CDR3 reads CAISENPTAKNIQYF. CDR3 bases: TGTGCCATCAGTGAGAACCCCACCGCCAAAAACATTCAGTACTTC.

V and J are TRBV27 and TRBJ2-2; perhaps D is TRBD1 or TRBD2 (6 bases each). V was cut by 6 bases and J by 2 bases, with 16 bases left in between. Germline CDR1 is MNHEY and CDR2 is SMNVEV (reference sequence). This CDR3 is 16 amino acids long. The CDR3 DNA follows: TGTGCCAGCAGGACAGACATGGGGGGCAACACCGGGGAGCTGTTTTTT. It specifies CASRTDMGGNTGELFF.

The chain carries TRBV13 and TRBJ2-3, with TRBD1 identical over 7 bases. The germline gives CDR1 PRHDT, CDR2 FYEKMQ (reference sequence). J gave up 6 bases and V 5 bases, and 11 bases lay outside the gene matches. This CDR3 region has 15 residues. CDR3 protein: CASSQDRTTMDTQYF. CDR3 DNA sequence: TGTGCCAGCAGCCAGGACAGGACCACTATGGATACGCAGTATTTT.

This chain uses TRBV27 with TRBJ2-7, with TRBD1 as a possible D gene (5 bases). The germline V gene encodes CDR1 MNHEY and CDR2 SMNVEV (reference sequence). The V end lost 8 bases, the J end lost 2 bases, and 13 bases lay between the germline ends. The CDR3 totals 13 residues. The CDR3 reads CASLKAGTYEQYF. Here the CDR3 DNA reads TGTGCCAGCCTAAAAGCAGGGACCTACGAGCAGTACTTC.

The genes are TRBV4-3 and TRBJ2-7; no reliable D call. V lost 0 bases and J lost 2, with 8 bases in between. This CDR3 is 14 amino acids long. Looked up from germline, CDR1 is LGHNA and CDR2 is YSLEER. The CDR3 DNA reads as TGCGCCAGCAGCCAAGATCAGTTCGCCTACGAGCAGTACTTC. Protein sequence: CASSQDQFAYEQYF.

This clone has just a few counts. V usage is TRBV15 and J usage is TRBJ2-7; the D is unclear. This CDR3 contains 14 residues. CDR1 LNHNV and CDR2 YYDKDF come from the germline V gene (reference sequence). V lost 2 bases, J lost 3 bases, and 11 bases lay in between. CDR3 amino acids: CATSRSRTGYEQYF. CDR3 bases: TGTGCCACCAGCAGATCACGGACGGGCTACGAGCAGTACTTC.

CDR3: CAISGGLNTEAFF. The CDR3, as DNA: TGTGCCATCAGTGGTGGGCTGAACACTGAAGCTTTCTTT. The V and J genes are TRBV10-3 and TRBJ1-1; D not resolved. Germline CDR1 ENHRY, CDR2 SYGVKD. The CDR3 length is 13 residues. Trimming left V 4 bases short and J 0 bases short, with 6 bases between.

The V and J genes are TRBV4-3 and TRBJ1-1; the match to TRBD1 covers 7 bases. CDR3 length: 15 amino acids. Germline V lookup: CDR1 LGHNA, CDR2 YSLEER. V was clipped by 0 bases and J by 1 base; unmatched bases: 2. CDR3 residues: CASSQDRGWNTEAFF. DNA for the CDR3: TGCGCCAGCAGCCAAGACAGGGGGTGGAACACTGAAGCTTTCTTT.

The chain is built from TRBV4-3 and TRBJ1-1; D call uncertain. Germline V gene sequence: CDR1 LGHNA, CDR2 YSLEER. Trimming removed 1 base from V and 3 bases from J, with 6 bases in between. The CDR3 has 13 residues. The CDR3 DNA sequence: TGCGCCAGCAGCCAAGGGACCTACACTGAAGCTTTCTTT. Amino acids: CASSQGTYTEAFF.

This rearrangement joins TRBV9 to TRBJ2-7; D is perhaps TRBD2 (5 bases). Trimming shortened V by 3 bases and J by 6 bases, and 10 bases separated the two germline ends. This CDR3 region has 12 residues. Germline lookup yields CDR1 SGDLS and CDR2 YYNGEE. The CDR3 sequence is CASSGTPSEQYF. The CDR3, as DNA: TGTGCCAGCAGCGGGACTCCCAGCGAGCAGTACTTC.

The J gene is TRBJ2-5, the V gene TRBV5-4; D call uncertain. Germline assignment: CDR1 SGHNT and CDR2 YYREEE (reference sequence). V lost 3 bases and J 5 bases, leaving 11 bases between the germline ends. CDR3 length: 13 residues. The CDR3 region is CASSWARFETQYF. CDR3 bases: TGTGCCAGCAGCTGGGCTAGGTTTGAGACCCAGTACTTC.

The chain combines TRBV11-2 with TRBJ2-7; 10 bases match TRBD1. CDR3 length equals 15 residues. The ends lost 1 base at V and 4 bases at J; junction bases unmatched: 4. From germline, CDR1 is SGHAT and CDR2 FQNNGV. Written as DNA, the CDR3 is TGTGCCAGCAGCTTAGCTTGGGACAGGGGTTACGAGCAGTACTTC. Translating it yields CASSLAWDRGYEQYF.

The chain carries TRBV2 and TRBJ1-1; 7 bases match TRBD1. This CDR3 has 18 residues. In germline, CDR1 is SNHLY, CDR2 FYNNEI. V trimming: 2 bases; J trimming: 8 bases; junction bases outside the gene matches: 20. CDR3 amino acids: CASSEPRDSMKRLMEAFF. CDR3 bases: TGTGCCAGCAGTGAACCCCGGGACAGCATGAAACGTTTGATGGAAGCTTTCTTT.

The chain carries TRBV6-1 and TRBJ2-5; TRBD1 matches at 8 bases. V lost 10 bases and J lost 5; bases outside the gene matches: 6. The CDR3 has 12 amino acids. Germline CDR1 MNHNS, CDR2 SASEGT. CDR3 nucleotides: TGTGCCATTACGGACAGGGATGAGACCCAGTACTTC. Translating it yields CAITDRDETQYF.

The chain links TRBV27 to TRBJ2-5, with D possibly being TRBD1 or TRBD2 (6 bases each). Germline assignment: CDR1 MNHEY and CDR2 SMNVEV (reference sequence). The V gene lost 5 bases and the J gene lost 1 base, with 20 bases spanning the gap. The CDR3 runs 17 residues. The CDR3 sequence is CASSPSYSGAPQETQYF. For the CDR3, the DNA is TGTGCCAGCAGTCCATCGTACTCGGGGGCGCCCCAAGAGACCCAGTACTTC.

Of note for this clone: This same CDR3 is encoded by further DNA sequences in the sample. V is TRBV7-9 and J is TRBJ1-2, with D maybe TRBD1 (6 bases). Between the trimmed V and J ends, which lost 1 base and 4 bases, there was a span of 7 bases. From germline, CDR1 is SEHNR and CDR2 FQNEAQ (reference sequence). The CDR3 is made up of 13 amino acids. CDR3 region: CASSLGTAYGYTF. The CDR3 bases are TGTGCCAGCAGCTTAGGGACAGCCTATGGCTACACCTTC.

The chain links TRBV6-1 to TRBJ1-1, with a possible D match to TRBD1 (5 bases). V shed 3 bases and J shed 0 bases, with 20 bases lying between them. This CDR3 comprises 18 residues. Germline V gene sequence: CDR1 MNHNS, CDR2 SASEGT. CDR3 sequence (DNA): TGTGCCAGCAGTGAGACCATTTACGGAGGGACCTTGAACACTGAAGCTTTCTTT. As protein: CASSETIYGGTLNTEAFF.

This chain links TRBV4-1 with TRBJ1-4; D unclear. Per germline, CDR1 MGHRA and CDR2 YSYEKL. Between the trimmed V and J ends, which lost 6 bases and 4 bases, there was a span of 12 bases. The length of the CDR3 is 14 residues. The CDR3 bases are TGCGCCAGCAGTTTACGGACGGGTAATGAAAAACTGTTTTTT. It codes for CASSLRTGNEKLFF.

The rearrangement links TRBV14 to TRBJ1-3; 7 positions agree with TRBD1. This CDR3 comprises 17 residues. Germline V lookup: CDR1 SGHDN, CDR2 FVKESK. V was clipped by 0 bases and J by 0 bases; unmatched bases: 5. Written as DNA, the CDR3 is TGTGCCAGCAGCCAAGAGACAGGGATGAGCTCTGGAAACACCATATATTTT. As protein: CASSQETGMSSGNTIYF.

CDR3 in DNA: TGTGCCAGCCAAGGGTTTAGTAATTCACCCCTCCACTTT. Its translation: CASQGFSNSPLHF. The chain has TRBV30 and TRBJ1-6; D is uncertain. Trimming shortened V by 8 bases and J by 6 bases, and 14 bases separated the two germline ends. The CDR3 is 13 amino acids. The germline gives CDR1 GTSNPN, CDR2 SVGIG (reference sequence). The complete variable domain, with remaining parts taken from reference TRBV30 and TRBJ1-6, reads SQTIHQWPATLVQPVGSPLSLECTVEGTSNPNLYWYRQAAGRGLQLLFYSVGIGQISSEVPQNLSASRPQDRQFILSSKKLLLSDSGFYLCASQGFSNSPLHFGNGTRLTVT.

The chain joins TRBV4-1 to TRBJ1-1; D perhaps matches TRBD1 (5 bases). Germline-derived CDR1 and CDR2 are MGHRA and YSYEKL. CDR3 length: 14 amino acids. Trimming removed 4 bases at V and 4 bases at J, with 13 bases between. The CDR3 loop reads CASSPRLGGTEAFF. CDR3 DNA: TGCGCCAGCAGCCCCCGGTTGGGGGGCACTGAAGCTTTCTTT.

The CDR3 here is CASSLGRSEGQYF. The CDR3 DNA reads TGTGCCAGCAGCTTGGGGCGGTCGGAAGGGCAGTACTTC. The gene calls are TRBV5-6 and TRBJ2-7; D is unclear. V was pared by 0 bases and J by 9 bases, with 13 bases between. Germline CDR1 and CDR2: SGHDT and YYEEEE. This CDR3 has 13 amino acids.

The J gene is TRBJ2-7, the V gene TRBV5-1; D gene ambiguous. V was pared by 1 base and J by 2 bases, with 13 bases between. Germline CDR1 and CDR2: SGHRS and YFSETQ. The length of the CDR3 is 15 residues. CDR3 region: CASSLSPGKAYEQYF. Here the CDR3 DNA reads TGCGCCAGCAGCTTGAGCCCAGGCAAAGCCTACGAGCAGTACTTC.

The CDR3 sequence: CASSLALGYEQYF. The CDR3 region has the DNA TGTGCCAGCAGCTTGGCCCTAGGCTACGAGCAGTACTTC. The J gene is TRBJ2-7, the V gene TRBV13; D call uncertain. CDR3 size: 13 residues. V lost 3 bases, J lost 3 bases, and 9 bases lay in between. Looked up from germline, CDR1 is PRHDT and CDR2 is FYEKMQ (reference sequence).

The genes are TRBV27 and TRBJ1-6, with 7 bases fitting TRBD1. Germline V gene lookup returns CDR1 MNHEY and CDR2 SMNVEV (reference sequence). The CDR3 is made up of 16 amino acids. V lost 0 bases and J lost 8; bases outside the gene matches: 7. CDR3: CASSLSQGEWYSPLHF. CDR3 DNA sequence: TGTGCCAGCAGTTTATCGCAGGGGGAGTGGTATTCACCCCTCCACTTT.

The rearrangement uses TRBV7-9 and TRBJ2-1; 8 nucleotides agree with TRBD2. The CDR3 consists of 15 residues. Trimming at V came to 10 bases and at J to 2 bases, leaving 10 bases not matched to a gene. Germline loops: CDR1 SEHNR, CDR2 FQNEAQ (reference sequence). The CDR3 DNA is TGTGCCACCCTCCTGCCGGGGGGGCCCTACAATGAGCAGTTCTTC. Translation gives CATLLPGGPYNEQFF. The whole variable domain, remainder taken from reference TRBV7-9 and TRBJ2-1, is DTGVSQNPRHKITKRGQNVTFRCDPISEHNRLYWYRQTLGQGPEFLTYFQNEAQLEKSRLLSDRFSAERPKGSFSTLEIQRTEQGDSAMYLCATLLPGGPYNEQFFGPGTRLTVL.